This T cell receptor beta chain was identified in a study of blood T cell repertoires in COVID-19. Background on the study: Sources were T cells, B-cell-depleted T cells, or PBMCs; the material itself was cDNA or gDNA.

Per the original data handling: Cell counts per sample came from amplifying reference gene primers. Data came from immunoSEQ multiplex PCR; TCRdb stores just in-frame clones and leaves some out. Clone size and V and J calls were adopted from that table, with D and trimming inferred from the DNA. Of about 430,000 clones listed, around 90% are singletons. Between the trimmed V and J ends, which lost 0 bases and 2 bases, there was a span of 10 bases. Germline V lookup: CDR1 MNHEY, CDR2 SVGAGI. The CDR3 extends over 16 amino acids. What was sequenced was peripheral blood. The TCR originated in a man aged 18-30 years with COVID-19, enrolled during active disease. The chain uses TRBV6-5 and TRBJ2-2, with a weak D call TRBD2 (5 bases). The CDR3 region has the DNA TGTGCCAGCAGTTACTCATCCGGGATTAACACCGGGGAGCTGTTTTTT. This encodes CASSYSSGINTGELFF.